The following is a T cell receptor (beta chain) sequence with its context. Its antigen remains unidentified. The data derive from a study of cytomegalovirus exposure and HLA in healthy donors. The study's findings and limits: Cytomegalovirus association was assigned to more than 150 TCR beta chains. Relative to the approximately 630-donor mean, N-insertions were reportedly fewer in an Asian-associated ancestry cluster in a later analysis. A prior analysis recorded that most TCR beta V segments were productive about 87% or about 30% of the time.

Both 60 Vbeta primers and 13 Jbeta primers went into the PCR. Here immunoSEQ multiplex PCR was the method, and the copy in TCRdb shows in-frame clones only, minus some. Of some 120,000 clones listed, approximately 78% are singletons. Trimming removed 5 bases from V and 7 bases from J; junction bases left unmatched: 14. The CDR3 consists of 16 residues. Germline CDR1 SGHTA, CDR2 FQGNSA. The clonotype originates from a woman in her forties in good health and CMV-seronegative. What was sequenced was PBMCs. The chain links TRBV7-2 to TRBJ1-2, with 9 positions matching TRBD1. The CDR3 region has the DNA TGTGCCAGCAGCACCCGTCCCGGGACAGGGATCTTTGGCTACACCTTC. Amino acid sequence: CASSTRPGTGIFGYTF.